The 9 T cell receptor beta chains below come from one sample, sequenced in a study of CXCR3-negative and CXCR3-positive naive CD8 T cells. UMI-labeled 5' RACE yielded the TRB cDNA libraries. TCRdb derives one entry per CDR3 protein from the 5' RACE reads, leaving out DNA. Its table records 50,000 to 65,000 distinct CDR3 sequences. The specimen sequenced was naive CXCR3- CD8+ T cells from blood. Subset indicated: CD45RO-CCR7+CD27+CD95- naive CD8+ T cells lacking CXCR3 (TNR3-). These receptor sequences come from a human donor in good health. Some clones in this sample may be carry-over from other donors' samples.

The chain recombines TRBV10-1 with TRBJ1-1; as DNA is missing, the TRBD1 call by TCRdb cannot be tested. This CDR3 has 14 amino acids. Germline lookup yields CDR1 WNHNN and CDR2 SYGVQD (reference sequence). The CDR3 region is CASSEVGGGREAFF.

This chain's CDR3 is CASSPSDSMNTEAFF. This chain links TRBV7-9 with TRBJ1-1; the TCRdb D gene call, TRBD1, has no DNA to confirm it. Germline lookup yields CDR1 SEHNR and CDR2 FQNEAQ (reference sequence). The CDR3 spans 15 residues.

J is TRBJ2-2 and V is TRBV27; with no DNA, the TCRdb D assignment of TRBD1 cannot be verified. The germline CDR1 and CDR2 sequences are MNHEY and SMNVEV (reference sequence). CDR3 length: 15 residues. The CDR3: CASSLPPLNTGELFF.

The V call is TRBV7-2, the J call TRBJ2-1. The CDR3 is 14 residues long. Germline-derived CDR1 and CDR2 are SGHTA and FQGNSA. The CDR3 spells CASSLKRVFNEQFF. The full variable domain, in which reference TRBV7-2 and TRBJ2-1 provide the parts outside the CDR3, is GAGVSQSPSNKVTEKGKDVELRCDPISGHTALYWYRQSLGQGLEFLIYFQGNSAPDKSGLPSDRFSAERTGGSVSTLTIQRTQQEDSAVYLCASSLKRVFNEQFFGPGTRLTVL.

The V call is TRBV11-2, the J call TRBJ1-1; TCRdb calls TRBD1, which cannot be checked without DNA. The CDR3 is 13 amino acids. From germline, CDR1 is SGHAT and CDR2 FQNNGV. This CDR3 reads CASSSAGVAEAFF.

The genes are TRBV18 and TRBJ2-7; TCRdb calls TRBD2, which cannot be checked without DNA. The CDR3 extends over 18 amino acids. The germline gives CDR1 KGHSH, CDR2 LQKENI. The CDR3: CASSPGLAGVFVSYEQYF.

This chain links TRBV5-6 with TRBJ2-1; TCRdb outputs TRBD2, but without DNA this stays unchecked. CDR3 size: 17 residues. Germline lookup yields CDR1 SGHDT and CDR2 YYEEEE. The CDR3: CASSLVSLAGGPNEQFF.

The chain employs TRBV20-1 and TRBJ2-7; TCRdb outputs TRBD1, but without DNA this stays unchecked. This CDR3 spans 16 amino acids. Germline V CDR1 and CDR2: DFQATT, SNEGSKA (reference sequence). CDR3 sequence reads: CSARDWDSEGPYEQYF.

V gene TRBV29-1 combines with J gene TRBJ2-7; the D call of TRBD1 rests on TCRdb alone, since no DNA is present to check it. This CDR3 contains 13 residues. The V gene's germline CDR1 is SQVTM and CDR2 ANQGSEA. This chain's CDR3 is CSALDAGQGEQYF.